Listed below are T cell receptor beta chains from one sample, sequenced in a study of vaccination effects on CD4 cells after COVID-19. Their antigens are not known. The protocol was immunoSEQ multiplex PCR, while the TCRdb copy is restricted to in-frame clones and leaves out a portion. The sample lists under 45,000 clones, around 77% seen once, with 2.5% to 3.5% in the top ten. Sequencing used CD4+ T cells from PBMCs cultured with HCoV-NL63 spike peptides, obtained before COVID-19 vaccination. These receptors all come from a human donor who received a COVID-19 vaccine. Each CDR3 is given with its conserved first and last residue. A D gene is named only where the DNA matches it firmly. Size is stated for part of the rows, as once, few or many counts, or as a class when the clone is expanded.

clone size	J gene	V gene	D gene	CDR3 protein	CDR3 DNA
.	TRBJ2-2	TRBV29-1	.	CSVQGGRDTGELFF	TGCAGCGTCCAGGGGGGGCGGGACACCGGGGAGCTGTTTTTT
few	TRBJ1-5	TRBV19	.	CASSIESWEPQHF	TGTGCCAGTAGTATAGAAAGCTGGGAGCCCCAGCATTTT
.	TRBJ1-2	TRBV7-2	.	CASSLFRDWGYGYTF	TGTGCCAGCAGCTTATTCAGGGATTGGGGCTATGGCTACACCTTC
.	TRBJ1-6	TRBV7-9	.	CASSPGGYESSPLHF	TGTGCCAGCAGCCCCGGAGGTTATGAAAGTTCACCCCTCCACTTT
.	TRBJ1-5	TRBV5-6	TRBD1	CASSSDRDQPQHF	TGTGCCAGCAGCTCCGACAGGGATCAGCCCCAGCATTTT
.	TRBJ1-5	TRBV7-2	TRBD1	CASSLDGTGNDQPQHF	TGTGCCAGCAGCTTAGACGGGACAGGGAATGATCAGCCCCAGCATTTT
.	TRBJ1-2	TRBV20-1	TRBD1	CSASPPGQRYGYTF	TGCAGTGCTAGTCCGCCGGGACAGCGGTATGGCTACACCTTC
once	TRBJ1-4	TRBV19	TRBD1	CASSPRTGWGEKLFF	TGTGCCAGTAGTCCGCGGACAGGTTGGGGTGAAAAACTGTTTTTT
.	TRBJ2-5	TRBV11-3	.	CASSLRTEQETQYF	TGTGCCAGCAGCTTGAGGACAGAACAAGAGACCCAGTACTTC
.	TRBJ1-1	TRBV5-1	TRBD1	CASSLGPGGEGTEAFF	TGCGCCAGCAGCTTAGGTCCAGGGGGCGAGGGCACTGAAGCTTTCTTT
.	TRBJ1-3	TRBV7-2	.	CASSLVGGSGNTIYF	TGTGCCAGCAGCTTAGTCGGCGGCTCTGGAAACACCATATATTTT
.	TRBJ2-2	TRBV15	.	CATSRDILGTGTGELFF	TGTGCCACCAGCAGAGATATCCTAGGGACCGGAACCGGGGAGCTGTTTTTT
few	TRBJ1-1	TRBV7-8	.	CASSLKNTEAFF	TGTGCCAGCAGCCTCAAGAACACTGAAGCTTTCTTT
.	TRBJ2-1	TRBV7-3	.	CASRQAGSYNEQFF	TGTGCCAGCAGGCAAGCAGGGTCCTACAATGAGCAGTTCTTC
.	TRBJ2-2	TRBV19	TRBD2	CASSAGLAGTGELFF	TGTGCCAGTAGTGCCGGACTAGCGGGAACCGGGGAGCTGTTTTTT
once	TRBJ1-5	TRBV11-2	.	CASSLTPNQPQHF	TGTGCCAGCAGCTTAACACCAAATCAGCCCCAGCATTTT
once	TRBJ2-5	TRBV5-4	.	CASSLWTRKETQYF	TGTGCCAGCAGCTTATGGACGCGAAAGGAGACCCAGTACTTC
.	TRBJ1-6	TRBV30	TRBD1	CAWSVRGQGNSPLHF	TGTGCCTGGAGTGTACGGGGACAGGGAAATTCACCCCTCCACTTT
once	TRBJ2-3	TRBV5-1	TRBD2	CASSLTLTSGGLPRVTDTQYF	TGCGCCAGCAGCCTCACCCTGACTAGCGGGGGGCTCCCCAGGGTAACAGATACGCAGTATTTT
.	TRBJ1-4	TRBV27	TRBD1	CASSRQGSNEKLFF	TGTGCCAGCAGCCGACAGGGGTCTAATGAAAAACTGTTTTTT
.	TRBJ2-3	TRBV7-8	.	CASSLAGGQSTDTQYF	TGTGCCAGCAGCTTGGCCGGGGGACAGAGCACAGATACGCAGTATTTT
once	TRBJ2-5	TRBV30	TRBD2	CAWSVGGGAAETQYF	TGTGCCTGGAGTGTCGGCGGGGGGGCTGCTGAGACCCAGTACTTC
.	TRBJ2-5	TRBV5-1	.	CASSGETQYF	TGCGCCAGCAGCGGGGAGACCCAGTACTTC
.	TRBJ2-2	TRBV7-2	TRBD1	CASSTRQGASTGELFF	TGTGCCAGCAGCACGAGACAGGGGGCGAGCACCGGGGAGCTGTTTTTT
.	TRBJ1-2	TRBV28	.	CASSTSTYYGYTF	TGTGCCAGCAGCACCTCCACTTACTATGGCTACACCTTC
once	TRBJ2-2	TRBV7-8	.	CASSLFGGPNTGELFF	TGTGCCAGCAGCTTATTCGGGGGGCCGAACACCGGGGAGCTGTTTTTT
.	TRBJ1-6	TRBV20-1	.	CSASGGSPLHF	TGCAGTGCTAGTGGGGGTTCACCCCTCCACTTT
.	TRBJ1-6	TRBV6-5	.	CASSLLGQSNSPLHF	TGTGCCAGCAGTCTGTTAGGACAGTCTAATTCACCCCTCCACTTT
.	TRBJ2-1	TRBV24-1	.	CATSDFIDNEQFF	TGTGCCACCAGTGATTTCATAGACAATGAGCAGTTCTTC
.	TRBJ1-2	TRBV23-1	TRBD1	CASSLRAGGMNGYTF	TGCGCCAGCAGTCTCAGGGCAGGGGGAATGAATGGCTACACCTTC
few	TRBJ2-3	TRBV19	.	CASSIILSSGFPPTDTQYF	TGTGCCAGTAGTATCATCCTCTCGTCGGGGTTTCCCCCCACAGATACGCAGTATTTT
.	TRBJ2-2	TRBV27	.	CASSPRLRNTGELFF	TGTGCCAGCAGTCCGCGCCTTAGAAACACCGGGGAGCTGTTTTTT